A single sample gave rise to the 9 T cell receptor beta chains below, sequenced in a study of T-cell reconstitution after alpha-beta-depleted transplantation in children. Researchers prepared the TCRbeta library using unique molecular identifiers, the study reports. TCRdb re-analysed the PCR reads in MiXCR, keeping a single row per CDR3 protein. The data show roughly 400,000 distinct CDR3 sequences, with 43% seen just once and 27% held by the top ten. Sequenced here: PBMCs, sampled before TCRalphabeta/CD19-depleted stem cell transplant. The receptors here all came from a girl between 2 and 10 years old with aplastic anemia, due to receive a stem cell transplant.

The chain links TRBV12-3 or TRBV12-4 to TRBJ2-7, with 10 bases lining up with TRBD1. V trimming: 1 base; J trimming: 3 bases; junction bases outside the gene matches: 15. The CDR3 spans 19 residues. The CDR3 DNA follows: TGTGCCAGCAGTTTAGAGGTGACAGGGGGCATTTTTCTGGTCTACGAGCAGTACTTC. Translation gives CASSLEVTGGIFLVYEQYF.

The rearrangement uses TRBV6-1 and TRBJ1-1; no firm D call. CDR3 length equals 14 residues. V dropped 6 bases and J dropped 5 bases, with 16 bases sitting between them. Germline V gives CDR1 MNHNS, CDR2 SASEGT. The CDR3 protein is CASSRGGMGTEAFF. The CDR3 DNA follows: TGTGCCAGCAGCCGAGGTGGAATGGGGACTGAAGCTTTCTTT.

The chain has TRBV6-6 and TRBJ2-1; 9 nucleotides match TRBD1. The V gene's germline CDR1 is MNHNY and CDR2 SVGAGI (reference sequence). Unmatched junction bases numbered 4, after V lost 5 bases and J lost 8 bases. The CDR3 length is 13 residues. CDR3 in amino acids: CASSPTGGYEQFF. Here the CDR3 DNA reads TGTGCCAGCAGTCCCACAGGGGGCTATGAGCAGTTCTTC.

This clonotype was found many times. This chain joins TRBV28 and TRBJ2-3; D possibly corresponds to TRBD2 (6 bases). With 2 bases removed from V and 8 bases from J, the gap between germline ends came to 8 bases. The CDR3 is 12 amino acids. The germline V gene encodes CDR1 MDHEN and CDR2 SYDVKM. The CDR3 DNA sequence: TGTGCCAGCAGTTTAGTCGGGAGTACGCAGTATTTT. Its translation: CASSLVGSTQYF.

The chain has TRBV20-1 and TRBJ2-5; 8 positions match TRBD1. The germline V gene has CDR1 DFQATT and CDR2 SNEGSKA (reference sequence). CDR3 length: 13 amino acids. Trimming cost V 5 bases and J 3 bases; bases outside gene matches: 5. DNA of the CDR3: TGCAGTGCTCGACAGGGGATGGAAGAGACCCAGTACTTC. It is translated as CSARQGMEETQYF.

The V call is TRBV15, the J call TRBJ2-3; 8 positions agree with TRBD1. V dropped 3 bases and J dropped 6; count of bases not matched to a gene: 8. The CDR3 consists of 15 residues. The V gene's germline CDR1 is LNHNV and CDR2 YYDKDF (reference sequence). The CDR3 DNA sequence: TGTGCCACCAGCAGTCCAGGGGGCGAGTCGGATACGCAGTATTTT. It is translated as CATSSPGGESDTQYF.

There are many counts of this clonotype. This sequence joins TRBV29-1 and TRBJ2-7, with TRBD1 identical over 11 bases. Losses at the gene ends were 5 bases for V and 7 bases for J; bases not matched to a gene: 13. Germline V gene data show CDR1 as SQVTM and CDR2 as ANQGSEA. The CDR3 covers 15 residues. The CDR3 reads CSVSLSDRGLGEQYF. The DNA for the CDR3 is TGCAGCGTTTCCCTTTCGGACAGGGGGCTTGGGGAGCAGTACTTC.

This chain uses TRBV2 with TRBJ2-2; D remains ambiguous. Germline values: CDR1 SNHLY, CDR2 FYNNEI. This CDR3 has 16 residues. Trimming left V 5 bases short and J 1 base short, with 14 bases between. CDR3 DNA sequence: TGTGCCAGCAGTCCCCAGTGGGCACGGAACACCGGGGAGCTGTTTTTT. It codes for CASSPQWARNTGELFF.

The V call is TRBV7-9, the J call TRBJ1-4, with TRBD1 matching 9 bases. The V segment lost 0 bases and the J segment 6 bases; nucleotides outside the gene matches: 5. The germline V gene has CDR1 SEHNR and CDR2 FQNEAQ (reference sequence). The CDR3 length is 16 residues. The CDR3 is CASSLAGTGKDEKLFF. CDR3 DNA sequence: TGTGCCAGCAGCTTAGCGGGGACAGGGAAGGATGAAAAACTGTTTTTT.